The source of this T cell receptor (beta chain) is a study of post-analysis software for immune sequencing data. Each TCR beta cDNA library carried unique molecular identifiers. TCRdb re-called the PCR reads through MiXCR, storing one row per CDR3 protein. Of over 700,000 distinct CDR3 sequences listed, roughly 27% are singletons. This TCR was sampled from a girl aged 10-17 years with multiple sclerosis. Sequenced: blood.

In nucleotides, the CDR3 is TGCGCCAGCAGCCCGGGACTAGGGTCGGATGAGCAGTTCTTC. As protein: CASSPGLGSDEQFF. The rearrangement links TRBV4-3 to TRBJ2-1, with 8 bases aligning to TRBD2. Germline CDR1 reads LGHNA; CDR2 reads YSLEER. The CDR3 has 14 residues. J was trimmed by 8 bases and V by 4 bases; bases with no gene match: 7.